The rows below give T cell receptor beta chains drawn from one sample of a study of shared clonotypes between healthy human individuals. Sequenced by immunoSEQ multiplex PCR; TCRdb stores in-frame clones only, minus some. This sample has approximately 2.3 million clones; 85% to 95% occur once, and the top ten carry 0.35% to 0.45%. The sample was naive CD4+ T cells from PBMCs. Every receptor here comes from a man between 18 and 29 years old in good health. Some clones in this sample may be carry-over from other donors' samples. Each CDR3 is given with its conserved first and last residue. D genes are given only for firm matches. Clone size is shown for a subset of rows, as once, few, many or a class of expanded clone.

TRBJ1-2 | TRBD1 | . | TRBV6-5 | TGTGCCAGCAGGGAAATGGGACAGATACTGGGCTACACCTTC | CASREMGQILGYTF
TRBJ2-5 | TRBD2 | . | TRBV5-1 | TGCGCCAGCAGCTTGGAGGGACTAGCGGGAGCGGAGACCCAGTACTTC | CASSLEGLAGAETQYF
TRBJ1-4 | . | . | TRBV7-8 | TGTGCCAGCAGCCCAGTCGTGTGGGAGCAAAATGAAAAACTGTTTTTT | CASSPVVWEQNEKLFF
TRBJ1-2 | . | . | TRBV28 | TGTGCCAGCAGTTTAGGGGTCAGAACTAACTATGGCTACACCTTC | CASSLGVRTNYGYTF
TRBJ2-5 | . | . | TRBV27 | TGTGCCAGCAGCCCAAGGAGTTGGCCTCAGCAAGAGACCCAGTACTTC | CASSPRSWPQQETQYF
TRBJ2-7 | . | once | TRBV28 | TGTGCCAGCAGTTTAATGGGGTTAGGCGAGCAGTACTTC | CASSLMGLGEQYF
TRBJ1-2 | . | . | TRBV7-2 | TGTGCCAGCAGCTTAGCCTGGGGCGGTAACTATGGCTACACCTTC | CASSLAWGGNYGYTF
TRBJ2-3 | . | once | TRBV18 | TGTGCCAGCTCACGAACGTTGTTAGCGCCCTGGGGGGATACGCAGTATTTT | CASSRTLLAPWGDTQYF
TRBJ2-1 | . | . | TRBV7-3 | TGTGCCAGCAGCTTAAATACCTATGGGGCCCCGGAGCAGTTCTTC | CASSLNTYGAPEQFF
TRBJ2-1 | . | . | TRBV6-1 | TGTGCCAGCAGTGAAGCCGGGACTTCGAATGAGCAGTTCTTC | CASSEAGTSNEQFF
TRBJ2-7 | . | . | TRBV6-1 | TGTGCCAGCAGGGGGATCGAGCAGTACTTC | CASRGIEQYF
TRBJ2-7 | . | . | TRBV30 | TGTGCCTGGAGCCGAGGAGAGGCTTACGAGCAGTACTTC | CAWSRGEAYEQYF